This TCR beta chain originates from a study of immune heterogeneity within non-small cell lung tumors. At the level of the study: Among the tumors, a few were squamous cell carcinomas, about 10 were non-squamous carcinomas and 1 was not otherwise specified. General study points: Each patient's tumor sites shared recurring identical dominant CDR3 beta clonotypes, and individual sites also carried their own high-frequency clones.

In a multiplex PCR, 32 V and 13 J primers amplified TCR beta CDR3. TCRdb called the multiplex PCR reads again in MiXCR, with one record for every CDR3 protein. The sample includes under 35,000 distinct CDR3 sequences, about 30% of them seen just once. This clonotype was detected many times. Its cognate antigen is unknown. Template input was genomic DNA from bulk tumor (around 630 ng per sample). Each primary tumor yielded several biopsies, collected far apart from one another at surgery. Samples came from untreated patients having curative surgery for newly diagnosed non-small cell lung cancer. With 2 bases clipped from V and 7 bases from J, the junction kept 5 bases outside the gene matches. The germline V gene encodes CDR1 SGHAT and CDR2 FQNNGV. The CDR3 has 15 residues.

Source material: lung tumor tissue. This receptor was obtained from a man aged 35 to 55 with non-small cell lung cancer. The V call is TRBV11-2, the J call TRBJ1-6; 7 nucleotides match TRBD1. CDR3 DNA sequence: TGTGCCAGCAGCTTATCACCGGGACAGAATTCACCCCTCCACTTT. Its protein is CASSLSPGQNSPLHF. The whole variable domain, filled in from reference TRBV11-2 and TRBJ1-6, reads EAGVAQSPRYKIIEKRQSVAFWCNPISGHATLYWYQQILGQGPKLLIQFQNNGVVDDSQLPKDRFSAERLKGVDSTLKIQPAKLEDSAVYLCASSLSPGQNSPLHFGNGTRLTVT.